The rows below give T cell receptor beta chains drawn from one sample of a study of post-analysis software for immune sequencing data. Using its own MiXCR run on the PCR reads, TCRdb lists one record per CDR3 protein. Of 500,000 to 600,000 distinct CDR3 sequences in the sample, around 47% are singletons; the top ten hold under 2%. The sample comprised blood. The receptors derive from a girl under 18 with multiple sclerosis. CDR3s include the opening cysteine and the closing phenylalanine or tryptophan. The order of the fields is D gene, J gene, V gene, clone size, CDR3 DNA, CDR3 protein. The D gene is left open where the match is weak. Size tells how often a clone was seen (once, few, many) or the class of an expanded clone, and some rows leave it out.

-,TRBJ2-4,TRBV5-1,-,TGCGCCAGCAGCTTGGGACGCCTTGAGGACATTCAGTACTTC,CASSLGRLEDIQYF
-,TRBJ1-2,TRBV4-1,once,TGCGCCAGCAGCCGCCGGACAGCTCCCTATGGCTACACCTTC,CASSRRTAPYGYTF
-,TRBJ1-2,TRBV12-3/TRBV12-4,-,TGTGCCAGCAGTCTAAATGTTAGGGGGTATGGCTACACCTTC,CASSLNVRGYGYTF
-,TRBJ2-3,TRBV12-3/TRBV12-4,-,TGTGCCAACAGTTTAGGGGTTCGCTTTACTCCCTCTATGCACACAGATACGCAGTATTTT,CANSLGVRFTPSMHTDTQYF
-,TRBJ2-7,TRBV10-3,few,TGTGCCATCAGTGAGGAAATTACAACCATTCTCCTACGAGGGCAGTACTTC,CAISEEITTILLRGQYF
-,TRBJ1-2,TRBV7-9,few,TGTGCCAGCAGCTTATCCTGGGACGGAGCCTATGGCTACACCTTC,CASSLSWDGAYGYTF
TRBD2,TRBJ2-5,TRBV4-2,-,TGTGCCAGCAGCCCTAGCGGGGAGAGTGAGCAGTACTTC,CASSPSGESEQYF
-,TRBJ2-3,TRBV29-1,few,TGCAGCGGCCGGACAGAACTCACATCAGATACGCAGTATTTT,CSGRTELTSDTQYF
TRBD2,TRBJ2-1,TRBV20-1,few,TGCAGTGCGAGCTCGGGACTAGCGGGACCCCGCAATGAGCAGTTCTTC,CSASSGLAGPRNEQFF
TRBD1,TRBJ2-7,TRBV10-2,few,TGCGCCAGCAGTGACGGGACAGGTTCGTCCTACGAGCAGTACTTC,CASSDGTGSSYEQYF
TRBD2,TRBJ2-3,TRBV20-1,few,TGCAGTGCTGTTGGACTAGCGGGATCAAGCACAGATACGCAGTATTTT,CSAVGLAGSSTDTQYF
-,TRBJ2-3,TRBV12-3/TRBV12-4,-,TGTGCCAGCAGTTTCGACCGGGGTTTTAAAGAGTATTTT,CASSFDRGFKEYF
-,TRBJ2-3,TRBV11-3,-,TGTGCCAGCAGCTTAGGAACAGTCCGAACCTCCACAGATACGCAGTATTTT,CASSLGTVRTSTDTQYF
TRBD1,TRBJ2-7,TRBV7-9,-,TGTGCCAGCAGCTTCGTTGGACAGGGACGAAACGAGCAGTACTTC,CASSFVGQGRNEQYF
-,TRBJ2-1,TRBV12-3/TRBV12-4,-,TGTGCCAGCACCACTAGGGGGCGGGGGCACAATGAGCAGTTCTTC,CASTTRGRGHNEQFF
-,TRBJ2-3,TRBV6-4,-,TGTGCCAGCAGTGACGCTTTGGACAACACAGATACGCAGTATTTT,CASSDALDNTDTQYF
-,TRBJ2-7,TRBV5-1,-,TGCGCCAGCAGCTTGAGGCAGGCGAATGAGCAGTACTTC,CASSLRQANEQYF
TRBD1,TRBJ2-2,TRBV29-1,-,TGCAGCGTTGAAAACAGGGGCGAGGCCACCGGGGAGCTGTTTTTT,CSVENRGEATGELFF
-,TRBJ2-5,TRBV7-3,few,TGTGCCAGCAGCCTCCTCGGAGGGAGGTTTGAGACCCAGTACTTC,CASSLLGGRFETQYF
-,TRBJ1-2,TRBV12-3/TRBV12-4,-,TGTGCCAGCAGCCCCTCCCGGGATGGCTATGGCTACACCTTC,CASSPSRDGYGYTF
TRBD2,TRBJ2-5,TRBV20-1,few,TGCAGTGCTAGAGATGCGGGGAAGCGGGGGCCCAAAGAGACCCAGTACTTC,CSARDAGKRGPKETQYF
-,TRBJ1-2,TRBV24-1,-,TGTGCCACGGAGGACAGAAACTATGGCTACACCTTC,CATEDRNYGYTF
TRBD2,TRBJ2-1,TRBV28,few,TGTGCCAGCAGTTTTAAGACTAGCGCGAACTCCTACAATGAGCAGTTCTTC,CASSFKTSANSYNEQFF
TRBD1,TRBJ2-6,TRBV6-5,-,TGTGCCAGCAGTTACGCGCTCCGGGACAGGGGCTCTGGGGCCAACGTCCTGACTTTC,CASSYALRDRGSGANVLTF
TRBD1,TRBJ2-7,TRBV20-1,-,TGCAGTGCACAGGGGCTGTCCTACGAGCAGTACTTC,CSAQGLSYEQYF
TRBD2,TRBJ2-6,TRBV7-3,-,TGTGCCAGCAGCTTAGAGGCCAGACGGGGGGGAACTGGGGCCAACGTCCTGACTTTC,CASSLEARRGGTGANVLTF
-,TRBJ2-7,TRBV21-1,few,TGTGCCACCCCGCTTAGCTCCTACGAGCAGTACTTC,CATPLSSYEQYF
TRBD1,TRBJ2-5,TRBV6-2/TRBV6-3,few,TGTGCCACCGGGGACAGGGCCCGAGAGGCCCAGTACTTC,CATGDRAREAQYF
TRBD1,TRBJ1-1,TRBV10-2,-,TGCGCCAGCAGTGAGCAGTACAAACCGGGACAGGGGCACACTGAAGCTTTCTTT,CASSEQYKPGQGHTEAFF
-,TRBJ2-1,TRBV7-2,-,TGTGCCAGCAGCTTAAACCCTAGCAGGCTCTCTAATGAGCAGTTCTTC,CASSLNPSRLSNEQFF
TRBD1,TRBJ1-5,TRBV28,few,TGTGCCAGCAGTTCAATGGACAGGGGGATTCGCAATCAGCCCCAGCATTTT,CASSSMDRGIRNQPQHF
TRBD1,TRBJ2-3,TRBV29-1,-,TGCAGCGTTGTAGGGACAGCGTTCACAGATACGCAGTATTTT,CSVVGTAFTDTQYF
TRBD2,TRBJ2-1,TRBV20-1,few,TGCAGTGCTAATGAGACTAGCATCGCAGGGAATGAGCAGTTCTTC,CSANETSIAGNEQFF
TRBD2,TRBJ2-1,TRBV12-3/TRBV12-4,few,TGTGCCAGCAGTAGTAGCGGGGGGGCAAATGAGCAGTTCTTC,CASSSSGGANEQFF
TRBD1,TRBJ2-7,TRBV5-5,few,TGTGCCAGCAGCACCCCAGACAGGGACTACGAGCAGTACTTC,CASSTPDRDYEQYF
-,TRBJ2-3,TRBV5-1,-,TGCGCCAGCAGCTTGGTACAGGGCGCAGATACGCAGTATTTT,CASSLVQGADTQYF
-,TRBJ1-5,TRBV12-3/TRBV12-4,-,TGTGCCAGCAGTACCGGACGGGGGAATAGCAATCAGCCCCAGCATTTT,CASSTGRGNSNQPQHF
-,TRBJ1-2,TRBV10-3,-,TGTGCCTCAACGGATTCCGGGGAAGATGGCTACACCTTC,CASTDSGEDGYTF
TRBD1,TRBJ1-5,TRBV7-8,-,TGTGCCAGCAGCTTAGAAGGACAGGGCTTGAATCAGCCCCAGCATTTT,CASSLEGQGLNQPQHF
-,TRBJ2-1,TRBV7-7,few,TGTGCTAGCAGCTTAATCCAGGGGGGACTAGGGTCCAATGAGCAGTTCTTC,CASSLIQGGLGSNEQFF
-,TRBJ2-3,TRBV7-9,-,TGTGCCAGCAGCTTAGCGGCGGGGTCGACAGATACGCAGTATTTT,CASSLAAGSTDTQYF
-,TRBJ1-2,TRBV12-3/TRBV12-4,-,TGTGCCAGCAGTTTGGGCAGATTCTATGGCTACACCTTC,CASSLGRFYGYTF